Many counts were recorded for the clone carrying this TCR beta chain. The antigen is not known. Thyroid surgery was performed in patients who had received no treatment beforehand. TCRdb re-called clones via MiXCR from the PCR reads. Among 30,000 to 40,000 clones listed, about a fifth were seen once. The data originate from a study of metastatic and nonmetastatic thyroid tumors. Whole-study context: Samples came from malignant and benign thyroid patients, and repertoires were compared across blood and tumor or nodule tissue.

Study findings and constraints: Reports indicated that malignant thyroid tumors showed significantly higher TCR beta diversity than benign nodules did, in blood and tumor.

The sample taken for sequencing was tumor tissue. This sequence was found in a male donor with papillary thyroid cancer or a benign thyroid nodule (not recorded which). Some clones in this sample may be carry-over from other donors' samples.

CDR3 sequence reads: CSASQSVTGNTIYF. CDR3 nucleotide sequence: TGCAGTGCTAGCCAATCGGTGACTGGAAACACCATATATTTT. The V call is TRBV20-1, the J call TRBJ1-3, with no clear D. CDR1 and CDR2 (germline): DFQATT, SNEGSKA (reference sequence). V dropped 3 bases and J dropped 2 bases, with 11 bases sitting between them. The CDR3 runs 14 residues.